These 19 T cell receptor beta chains were all obtained from the same sample, sequenced in a study of blood T cell repertoires in COVID-19. Assay used: immunoSEQ multiplex PCR; TCRdb lists only in-frame clones, some missing. The sample shows about 210,000 clones, around 90% of them seen only once. Sequencing was performed on peripheral blood. These TCRs come from a man in his 70s with acute or convalescent COVID-19.

The gene calls are TRBV27 and TRBJ2-2; no reliable D call. The CDR3 is 15 amino acids. Germline V gene sequence: CDR1 MNHEY, CDR2 SMNVEV (reference sequence). The ends were cut back, 2 bases at V and 0 bases at J, with 7 bases in the middle. In DNA form, the CDR3 reads TGTGCCAGCAGTTTAATGAGTACGAACACCGGGGAGCTGTTTTTT. As protein: CASSLMSTNTGELFF.

The chain couples TRBV11-2 to TRBJ2-7; TRBD2 matches at 12 bases. Germline lookup yields CDR1 SGHAT and CDR2 FQNNGV. The V and J ends lost 4 bases and 6 bases, in that order; junction bases with no gene match: 4. There are 14 residues in the CDR3. The CDR3: CASSSSGRDAEQYF. CDR3 bases: TGTGCCAGCAGCTCTAGCGGGAGGGATGCCGAGCAGTACTTC.

In its sample, this clone was seen once. CDR3 DNA: TGCAGTGCTAATGACAGGTTCAATCAGCCCCAGCATTTT. It translates to CSANDRFNQPQHF. The chain is built from TRBV20-1 and TRBJ1-5; the D gene is possibly TRBD1 (6 bases). V was shortened by 4 bases and J by 3 bases, with 10 bases between the two germline ends. CDR3 size: 13 residues. Germline loops: CDR1 DFQATT, CDR2 SNEGSKA (reference sequence).

The chain joins TRBV7-2 to TRBJ1-4; 8 positions match TRBD1. Germline loops: CDR1 SGHTA, CDR2 FQGNSA. The CDR3 has 14 amino acids. Unmatched junction bases numbered 3, after V lost 3 bases and J lost 6 bases. In DNA, the CDR3 is TGTGCCAGCAGCTTGATCAGGGGGCATGAAAAACTGTTTTTT. This encodes CASSLIRGHEKLFF. Based on the CDR3 plus reference TRBV7-2 and TRBJ1-4, the full variable domain is GAGVSQSPSNKVTEKGKDVELRCDPISGHTALYWYRQSLGQGLEFLIYFQGNSAPDKSGLPSDRFSAERTGGSVSTLTIQRTQQEDSAVYLCASSLIRGHEKLFFGSGTQLSVL.

This chain joins TRBV18 and TRBJ2-2, with 9 bases identical to TRBD2. Per the germline V gene, CDR1 is KGHSH and CDR2 is LQKENI. The trim removed 3 bases at V and 5 bases at J, leaving 4 bases unmatched. This CDR3 has 15 amino acids. In DNA form, the CDR3 reads TGTGCCAGCTCACCGTTACTAGCGGGTACCGGGGAGCTGTTTTTT. Its protein product is CASSPLLAGTGELFF.

The rearrangement links TRBV19 to TRBJ2-1, with 10 bases aligning to TRBD2. The V segment lost 5 bases and the J segment 5 bases; nucleotides outside the gene matches: 6. Per germline, CDR1 LNHDA and CDR2 SQIVND (reference sequence). CDR3 size: 15 residues. The CDR3, as DNA: TGTGCCAGTAGTGATCCGGGACTAGCGAACAATGAGCAGTTCTTC. This gives the protein CASSDPGLANNEQFF. Filled out from reference TRBV19 and TRBJ2-1, the complete variable domain reads DGGITQSPKYLFRKEGQNVTLSCEQNLNHDAMYWYRQDPGQGLRLIYYSQIVNDFQKGDIAEGYSVSREKKESFPLTVTSAQKNPTAFYLCASSDPGLANNEQFFGPGTRLTVL.

The gene calls are TRBV5-1 and TRBJ1-3, with 7 bases aligning to TRBD1. Germline V gene sequence: CDR1 SGHRS, CDR2 YFSETQ. CDR3 length: 16 amino acids. V lost 4 bases and J lost 2; bases outside the gene matches: 9. The CDR3 DNA reads TGCGCCAGCAGCCTTTTGGACAGGAGCGCTGGAAACACCATATATTTT. This gives the protein CASSLLDRSAGNTIYF.

The chain uses TRBV7-9 and TRBJ2-5; TRBD2 matches at 12 bases. Unmatched junction bases numbered 3, after V lost 5 bases and J lost 5 bases. The germline CDR1 and CDR2 sequences are SEHNR and FQNEAQ (reference sequence). The CDR3 runs to 14 residues. The DNA for the CDR3 is TGTGCCAGCAGCCCGACTAGCGGGAGTGAGACCCAGTACTTC. It yields the protein CASSPTSGSETQYF.

The V gene is TRBV5-5, the J gene TRBJ1-2; D remains ambiguous. The CDR3 covers 17 residues. From germline, CDR1 is SGHKS and CDR2 YYEKEE (reference sequence). Trimming pared 4 bases from V and 8 bases from J, leaving 27 bases between. The CDR3 reads CASSPFGGEAVFGGYTF. CDR3 in DNA: TGTGCCAGCAGCCCGTTTGGAGGAGAGGCGGTGTTTGGAGGCTACACCTTC.

This chain joins TRBV5-1 and TRBJ2-1; D ambiguous. The CDR3 contains 14 residues. V was trimmed by 4 bases and J by 0 bases, leaving 8 bases between them. The germline V gene has CDR1 SGHRS and CDR2 YFSETQ. Here the CDR3 DNA reads TGCGCCAGCAGCCCCATCCCCTCCTACAATGAGCAGTTCTTC. This sequence encodes CASSPIPSYNEQFF.

This chain joins TRBV19 and TRBJ2-1; TRBD1 matches 7 bases. CDR1 is LNHDA and CDR2 is SQIVND in the germline V gene (reference sequence). Germline trimming cut 1 base from V and 2 bases from J; bases unmatched to any gene: 11. This CDR3 is 18 amino acids long. The CDR3 loop is CASSIGQGKVKPYNEQFF. The DNA of the CDR3 is TGTGCCAGTAGTATAGGACAGGGCAAAGTGAAACCCTACAATGAGCAGTTCTTC.

J is TRBJ2-5 and V is TRBV7-2; perhaps TRBD2 as D (6 bases). The CDR3 is 16 amino acids. Trimming took 2 bases from V and 9 from J, leaving 22 bases between them. The germline V gene encodes CDR1 SGHTA and CDR2 FQGNSA. In nucleotides, the CDR3 is TGTGCCAGCAGCTTAATGTTAAGCGGGTCGGGGTTTGCCCAGTACTTC. Translation: CASSLMLSGSGFAQYF. The full variable domain, its missing parts supplied by reference TRBV7-2 and TRBJ2-5, is GAGVSQSPSNKVTEKGKDVELRCDPISGHTALYWYRQSLGQGLEFLIYFQGNSAPDKSGLPSDRFSAERTGGSVSTLTIQRTQQEDSAVYLCASSLMLSGSGFAQYFGPGTRLLVL.

The chain carries TRBV19 and TRBJ2-1, with 7 bases lining up with TRBD1. CDR1 LNHDA and CDR2 SQIVND come from the germline V gene (reference sequence). With 5 bases clipped from V and 6 bases from J, the junction kept 10 bases outside the gene matches. CDR3 length equals 15 residues. The CDR3 spells CASSDRDSTPNEQFF. CDR3 sequence (DNA): TGTGCCAGTAGTGACAGGGATAGTACTCCCAATGAGCAGTTCTTC.

The rearrangement uses TRBV14 and TRBJ2-3; 7 bases are a match to TRBD2. The ends lost 5 bases at V and 2 bases at J; junction bases unmatched: 10. Germline V gives CDR1 SGHDN, CDR2 FVKESK. The CDR3 has 16 amino acids. In DNA form, the CDR3 reads TGTGCCAGCAGCGTCTCATTGCTAGCGGTCACAGATACGCAGTATTTT. Its protein product is CASSVSLLAVTDTQYF.

V gene TRBV28 combines with J gene TRBJ1-2, with 9 bases lining up with TRBD1. CDR3 length equals 15 residues. Germline V gene data show CDR1 as MDHEN and CDR2 as SYDVKM. V lost 2 bases to trimming and J lost 7 bases; unmatched junction nucleotides: 8. The CDR3 DNA reads TGTGCCAGCAGTTTACTCCCCACAGGGGGCGTTGGCTACACCTTC. As protein: CASSLLPTGGVGYTF.

As regards this clone: One junction end does not reproduce the germline sequence, and a read error may be involved. V gene TRBV4-1 combines with J gene TRBJ1-1, with D unresolved. This CDR3 is built from 13 residues. The V gene's germline CDR1 is MGHRA and CDR2 YSYEKL. The CDR3 spells CATSGPGSTEAFF. The DNA for the CDR3 is TGCGCCACCAGCGGCCCCGGGTCAACTGAAGCTTTCTTT.

The rearrangement joins TRBV14 to TRBJ1-4; 7 bases fit TRBD1. The CDR3 covers 15 residues. The germline CDR1 and CDR2 sequences are SGHDN and FVKESK. The junction had 6 bases not matched to a gene; V was cut back by 4 bases and J by 4 bases. The CDR3 is CASSRNRGLNEKLFF. CDR3 DNA: TGTGCCAGCAGCCGCAACAGGGGACTTAATGAAAAACTGTTTTTT.

This chain uses TRBV3-1 (or the pseudogene TRBV3-2) with TRBJ2-7; the match to TRBD1 covers 9 bases. CDR3 length: 16 amino acids. CDR1 and CDR2 from the germline V gene are LGHDT and YNNKEL (reference sequence). Germline trimming cut 3 bases from V and 1 base from J; bases unmatched to any gene: 7. The CDR3 coding sequence is TGTGCCAGCAGCCAGCGAAGGACAGGGGTTTCCTACGAGCAGTACTTC. This sequence encodes CASSQRRTGVSYEQYF.

The rearrangement uses TRBV3-1 (or the pseudogene TRBV3-2) and TRBJ1-2; D remains ambiguous. Trimming removed 0 bases at V and 4 bases at J, with 9 bases between. CDR3 size: 14 residues. CDR1 and CDR2 (germline): LGHDT, YNNKEL (reference sequence). The CDR3 sequence is CASSQDVGGYGYTF. DNA for the CDR3: TGTGCCAGCAGCCAAGATGTCGGCGGCTATGGCTACACCTTC.